The T cell receptor (beta chain) described here comes from a study of identical twins (dated by TCRdb to about 2016). For the wider study: To test whether fetal clonotypes persist, the study used deep sequencing on TCR alpha and beta repertoires from monozygotic twins, unrelated adults of various ages, and cord blood. Replicate twin experiments were performed at different times using different library preparation protocols to rule out contamination. Results the study describes overall, beyond this receptor: The excess sharing between twins in beta out-of-frame sequences was weaker because fewer shared sequences reduced the signal-to-noise ratio. Invariant T cells such as MAIT and iNKT could partly confound zero-insertion analyses, although diverse VJ usage argued against such confounding for most clonotypes. Compared with coincidental sharing between unrelated individuals, an excess of low generation-probability sequences was observed among out-of-frame TCR alpha sequences shared between twins. Fewer insertions were carried by abundant cord blood beta clonotypes, a similar but weaker trend appeared in young adult naive repertoires, and no such trend appeared in memory repertoires. Because the same donors could not be followed over many years, conclusions were based on cross-sectional statistical analysis. Recombination models systematically underestimated out-of-frame TCR alpha sharing in monozygotic twins but agreed with sharing between unrelated individuals.

Every donor in the study was a healthy Caucasian. The twin cohort comprised three pairs of female monozygotic twins, all aged about 18 to 30 years. RNA for TCR libraries was isolated from peripheral blood mononuclear cells. Based on the germline V gene (reference sequence), the CDR1 and CDR2 sequences are MNHEY and SMNVEV. The junction shows trimming of 5 bases on V and 9 bases on J, plus 17 bases between the germline ends. Taken from cysteine to phenylalanine, the CDR3 has 14 residues. CDR3 DNA is the only sequence kept; it has 42 bases, read in frame from the first base. Preparation of the library involved 5' RACE. The run used an Illumina HiSeq 2000. Template switching introduced a universal primer binding site; the final cDNA contained a unique molecular identifier, enabling accurate counting of TCR cDNA molecules. First-strand cDNA for TCR alpha and beta chains was synthesized from specific primers in the conserved constant-segment region. To control for contamination, every cDNA library carried two barcodes: a SMART-Mk sample barcode plus Illumina barcodes. Two successive PCR steps introduced TruSeq adapter sequences along with Illumina sample barcodes. TCR alpha and beta cDNA libraries were sequenced on the Illumina HiSeq platform with custom primers. Per the authors' processing: MiGEC was used to process raw reads and extract unique molecular identifiers, and MiXCR was used to find CDR3 positions. Recombination models were inferred per individual with the repgenHMM and IGoR tools using an EM algorithm. The analysis of shared clonotypes was done with the tcR package in R, with sharing normalized by the product of cloneset sizes. To study raw recombination without the effects of thymic and clonal selection, out-of-frame nonproductive sequences were analyzed. TCRdb itself trimmed the public reads at Q25 with fastp, ran MiXCR and retained productive beta chains. A single entry per CDR3 protein holds the most common genes and DNA from its merged rows. These V and J calls rely on TCRdb rather than the paper's analysis. The sample data list fewer than 800,000 distinct CDR3 sequences, and about 7.1% of these were observed just once. Over 1.5% of the sample comes from the top ten.

This clonotype has just a few counts. It lacks a known antigen. It has no much larger one-base neighbor in the sample; base qualities were not kept. The same specimen was also included in a second study, on yellow fever vaccine responses in identical twins. From the second report: The authors reported that the T cell response to vaccination in identical twins appeared partly convergent and partly personalized. In the study, vaccine-responding T cell clones were precisely tracked in identical twins.

The sequence was obtained from a woman aged 18-35 years in good health. The chain uses TRBV27 and TRBJ2-4; TRBD2 is possibly the D segment (7 matching bases). Sequencing was carried out using PBMCs. The CDR3 has the sequence CASSPGGAVGIQYF. The DNA is as follows: TGTGCCAGCAGTCCTGGGGGGGCCGTAGGCATTCAGTACTTC.